The present T cell receptor beta chain was sequenced within a study of blood T cell repertoires in COVID-19. Study as a whole: PBMCs, B-cell-depleted T cells, or T cells provided the cDNA or gDNA that made up the material.

The CDR3 spans 15 residues. V lost 7 bases and J lost 6; bases outside the gene matches: 10. Germline-derived CDR1 and CDR2 are SEHNR and FQNEAQ (reference sequence). Per the authors' pipeline: For nucleated cells, counts were estimated from reference gene primer amplification. Repertoires were generated with immunoSEQ multiplex PCR, while TCRdb's copy carries only in-frame clones and drops some. Clone size and V and J calls were adopted from that table, with D and trimming inferred from the DNA. The sample has 110,000 or so clones, over 65% seen once. J is TRBJ2-1 and V is TRBV7-9, with 9 bases fitting TRBD2. The sample consisted of peripheral blood. The TCR sequence derives from a woman in her fifties or sixties with acute or convalescent COVID-19. DNA of the CDR3: TGTGCCAGCACCTTCGCGGGAGGGGATGTCAATGAGCAGTTCTTC. This encodes CASTFAGGDVNEQFF.